The clone carrying this T cell receptor (beta chain) has just one count. Antigen specificity is unknown. The data originate from a study of cytomegalovirus exposure and HLA in healthy donors. The CDR3 covers 12 residues. V lost 8 bases to trimming and J lost 11 bases, with 15 bases between them. Per germline, CDR1 MNHEY and CDR2 SVGAGI. Study-level findings and limits: Earlier findings revealed that most TCR beta V segments proved productive either about 90% or about 30% of the time. Later on, an analysis found that several of the most significant clusters appeared to be linked to common viral pathogens, which included parvovirus B19. It was reported that TCR beta sequences correctly inferred the HLA-A and HLA-B alleles for most subjects.

The PCR ran on 60 Vbeta and 13 Jbeta primers. Repertoires were generated with immunoSEQ multiplex PCR, while TCRdb's copy carries only in-frame clones and drops some. Here the sample spans around 190,000 clones, approximately 78% being singletons. J is TRBJ1-4 and V is TRBV6-5; D is possibly TRBD1 (6 bases). Input material: PBMCs. This TCR derives from a woman in her twenties or thirties in good health and CMV-seropositive. The CDR3 DNA sequence: TGTGCCAGCGGGGCAGGGGAGCGGAAACTGTTTTTT. Its protein product is CASGAGERKLFF.